This T cell receptor (beta chain) was found in a study of T cells in Graves' hyperthyroidism and ophthalmopathy. Across the whole study: Blood was drawn when the patient was first diagnosed and still untreated. Study-level results: Most clonotypes expanded in thyroid above 0.001 were likewise present in blood.

Amplified TCR beta CDR3 regions came from RNA transcripts. HTBI primers drove first-round RT-PCR of the TCR CDR3. TCRdb re-called the multiplex PCR reads with MiXCR, one entry per CDR3 protein. The table has fewer than 750,000 distinct CDR3 sequences, approximately 15% seen once. The diagnostic basis comprised clinical symptoms, serum thyroxine and TRAb, thyroid ultrasound and orbital computed tomography. CDR3 length: 12 residues. The germline V and J ends were trimmed by 5 bases and 5 bases, with 10 bases remaining between them. The germline V gene has CDR1 MDHEN and CDR2 SYDVKM. This clonotype was seen ten or more times. Its antigen is unidentified.

The chain combines TRBV28 with TRBJ2-7; no definite D call. The receptor's source is a woman between 45 and 60 years old with Graves' ophthalmopathy. Material for sequencing was blood. This CDR3 reads CASSLAWNEQYF. The CDR3 coding sequence is TGTGCCAGCAGTCTCGCCTGGAACGAGCAGTACTTC.